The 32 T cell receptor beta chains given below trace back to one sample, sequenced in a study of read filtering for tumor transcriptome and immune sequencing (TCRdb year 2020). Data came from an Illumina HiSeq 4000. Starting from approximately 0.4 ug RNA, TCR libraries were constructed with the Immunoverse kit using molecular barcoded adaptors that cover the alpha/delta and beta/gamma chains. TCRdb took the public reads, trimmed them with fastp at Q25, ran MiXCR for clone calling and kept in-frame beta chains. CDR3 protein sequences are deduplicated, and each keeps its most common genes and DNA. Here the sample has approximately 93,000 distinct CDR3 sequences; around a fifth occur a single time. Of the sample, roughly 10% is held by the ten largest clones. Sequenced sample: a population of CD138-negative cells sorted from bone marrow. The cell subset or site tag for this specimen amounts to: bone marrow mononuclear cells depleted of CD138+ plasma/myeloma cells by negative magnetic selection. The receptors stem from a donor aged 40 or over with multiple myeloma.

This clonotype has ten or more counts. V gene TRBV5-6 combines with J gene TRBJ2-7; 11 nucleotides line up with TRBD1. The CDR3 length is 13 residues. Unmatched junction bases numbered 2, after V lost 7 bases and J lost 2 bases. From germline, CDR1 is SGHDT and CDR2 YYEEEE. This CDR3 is CASGGQGAYEQYF. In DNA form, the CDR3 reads TGTGCCAGCGGGGGACAGGGGGCCTACGAGCAGTACTTC.

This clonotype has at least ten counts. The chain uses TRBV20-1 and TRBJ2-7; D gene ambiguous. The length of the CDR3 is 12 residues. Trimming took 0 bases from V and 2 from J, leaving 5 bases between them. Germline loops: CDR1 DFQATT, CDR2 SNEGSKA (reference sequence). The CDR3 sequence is CSARDPTYEQYF. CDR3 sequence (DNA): TGCAGTGCTAGAGATCCCACCTACGAGCAGTACTTC.

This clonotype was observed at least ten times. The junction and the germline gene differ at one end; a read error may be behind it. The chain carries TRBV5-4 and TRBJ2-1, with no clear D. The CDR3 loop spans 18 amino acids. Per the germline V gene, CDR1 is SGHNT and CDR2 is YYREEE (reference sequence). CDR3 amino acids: CASSLAFESHGLYDEQFF. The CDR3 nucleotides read TGTGCCAGCAGCTTGGCGTTTGAGTCTCACGGTCTCTACGATGAGCAGTTCTTC. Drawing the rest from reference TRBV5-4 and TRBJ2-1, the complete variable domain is ETGVTQSPTHLIKTRGQQVTLRCSSQSGHNTVSWYQQALGQGPQFIFQYYREEENGRGNFPPRFSGLQFPNYSSELNVNALELDDSALYLCASSLAFESHGLYDEQFFGPGTRLTVL.

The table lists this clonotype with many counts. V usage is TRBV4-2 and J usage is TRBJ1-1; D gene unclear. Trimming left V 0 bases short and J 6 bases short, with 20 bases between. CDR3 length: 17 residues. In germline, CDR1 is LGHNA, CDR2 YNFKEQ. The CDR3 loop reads CASSQDRRAGPTAEAFF. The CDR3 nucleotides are TGTGCCAGCAGCCAAGATAGGCGTGCAGGCCCTACGGCTGAAGCTTTCTTT.

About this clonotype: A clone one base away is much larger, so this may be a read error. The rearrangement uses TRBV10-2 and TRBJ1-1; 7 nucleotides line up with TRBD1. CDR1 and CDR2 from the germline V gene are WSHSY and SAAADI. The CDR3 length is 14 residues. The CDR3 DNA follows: TGCGCCAGCAGTGCCGGGGACAGTGGGGCTGAAGCTCTCTTT. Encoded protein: CASSAGDSGAEALF.

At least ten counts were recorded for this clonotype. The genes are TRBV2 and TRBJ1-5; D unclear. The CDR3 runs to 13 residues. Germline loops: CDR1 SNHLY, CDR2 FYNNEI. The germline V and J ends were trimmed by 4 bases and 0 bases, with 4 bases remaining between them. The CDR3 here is CASSGSSNQPQHF. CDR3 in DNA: TGTGCCAGCAGTGGCAGTAGCAATCAGCCCCAGCATTTT.

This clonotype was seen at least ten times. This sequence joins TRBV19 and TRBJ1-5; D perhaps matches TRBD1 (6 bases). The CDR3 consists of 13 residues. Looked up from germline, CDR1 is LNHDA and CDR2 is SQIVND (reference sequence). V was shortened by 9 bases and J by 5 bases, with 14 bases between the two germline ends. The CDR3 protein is CARLQGPDQPQHF. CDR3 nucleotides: TGTGCCAGATTACAGGGCCCCGATCAGCCCCAGCATTTT.

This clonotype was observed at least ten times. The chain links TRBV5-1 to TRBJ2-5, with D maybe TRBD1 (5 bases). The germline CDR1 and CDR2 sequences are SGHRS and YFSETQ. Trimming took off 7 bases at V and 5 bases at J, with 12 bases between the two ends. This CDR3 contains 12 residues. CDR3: CASAGSLETQYF. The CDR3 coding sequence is TGCGCCAGCGCAGGGTCCCTGGAGACCCAGTACTTC.

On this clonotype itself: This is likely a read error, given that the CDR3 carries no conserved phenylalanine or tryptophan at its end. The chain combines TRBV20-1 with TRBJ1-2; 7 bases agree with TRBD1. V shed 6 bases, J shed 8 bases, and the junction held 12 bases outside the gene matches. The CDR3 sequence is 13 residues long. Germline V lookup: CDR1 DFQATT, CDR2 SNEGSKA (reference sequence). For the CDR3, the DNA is TGCAGTGCCACCCTTTTCCAGGGGGGAGGCTACACCCTC. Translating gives CSATLFQGGGYTL.

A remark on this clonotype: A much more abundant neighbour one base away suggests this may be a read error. The CDR3 is CASSPGQGHNVQFF. CDR3 sequence (DNA): TGCGCCAGCAGCCCCGGACAGGGGCACAATGTGCAGTTCTTC. The chain is built from TRBV5-1 and TRBJ2-1, with 9 bases matching TRBD1. This CDR3 has 14 residues. Germline V CDR1 and CDR2: SGHRS, YFSETQ.

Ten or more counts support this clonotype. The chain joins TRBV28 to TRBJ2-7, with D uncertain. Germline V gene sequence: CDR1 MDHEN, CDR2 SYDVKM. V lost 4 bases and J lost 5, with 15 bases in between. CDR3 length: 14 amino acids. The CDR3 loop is CASSSSGRLHEQYF. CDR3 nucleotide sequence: TGTGCCAGCAGTTCGTCAGGACGGTTGCACGAGCAGTACTTC.

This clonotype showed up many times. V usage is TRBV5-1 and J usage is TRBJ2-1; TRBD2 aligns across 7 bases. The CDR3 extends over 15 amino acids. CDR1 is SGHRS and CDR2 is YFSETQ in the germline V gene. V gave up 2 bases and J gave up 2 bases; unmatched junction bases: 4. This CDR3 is CASSFGGGPYNEQFF. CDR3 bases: TGCGCCAGCAGCTTCGGGGGAGGGCCCTACAATGAGCAGTTCTTC.

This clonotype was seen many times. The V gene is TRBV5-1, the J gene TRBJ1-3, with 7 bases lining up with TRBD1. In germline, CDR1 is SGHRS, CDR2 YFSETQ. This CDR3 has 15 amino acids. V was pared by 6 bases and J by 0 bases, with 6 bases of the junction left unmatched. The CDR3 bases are TGCGCCAGCACTACAGGGGCGAACTCTGGAAACACCATATATTTT. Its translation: CASTTGANSGNTIYF.

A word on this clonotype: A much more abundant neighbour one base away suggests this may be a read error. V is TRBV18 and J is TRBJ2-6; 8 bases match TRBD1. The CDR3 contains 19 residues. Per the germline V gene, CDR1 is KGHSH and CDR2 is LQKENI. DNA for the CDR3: TGTGCCAGATCACCACGGACAGGGTCTTCCTGGGGTGGGGCCAACGTCCTGACTTTC. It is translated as CARSPRTGSSWGGANVLTF.

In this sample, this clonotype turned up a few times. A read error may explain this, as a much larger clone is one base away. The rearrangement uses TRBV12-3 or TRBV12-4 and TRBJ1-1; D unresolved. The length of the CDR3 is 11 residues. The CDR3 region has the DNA TGTGCCAGCATTAGGAACACTGAAGCTCTCTTT. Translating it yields CASIRNTEALF.

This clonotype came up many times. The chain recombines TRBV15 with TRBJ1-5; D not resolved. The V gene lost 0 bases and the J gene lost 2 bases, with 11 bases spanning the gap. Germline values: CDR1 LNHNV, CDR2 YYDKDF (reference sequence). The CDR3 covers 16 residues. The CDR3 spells CATSRDSLLRNQPQHF. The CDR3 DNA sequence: TGTGCCACCAGCAGAGATTCATTATTGCGCAATCAGCCCCAGCATTTT.

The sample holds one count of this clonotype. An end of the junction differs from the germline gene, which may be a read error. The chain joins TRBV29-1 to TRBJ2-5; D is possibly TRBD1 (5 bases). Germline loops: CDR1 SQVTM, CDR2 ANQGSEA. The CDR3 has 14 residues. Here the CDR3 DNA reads TGCAGCGTCCGCCTTCGACAGAACCAAGAGACCCAGCACTTC. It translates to CSVRLRQNQETQHF.

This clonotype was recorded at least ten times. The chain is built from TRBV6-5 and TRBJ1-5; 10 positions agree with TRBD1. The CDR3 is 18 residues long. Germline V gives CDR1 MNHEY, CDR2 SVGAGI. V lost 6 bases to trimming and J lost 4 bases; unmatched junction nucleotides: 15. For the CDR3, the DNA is TGTGCCAGCAGAGCCGGGACAGGGGACAAGGGTAGGAATCAGCCCCAGCATTTT. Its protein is CASRAGTGDKGRNQPQHF.

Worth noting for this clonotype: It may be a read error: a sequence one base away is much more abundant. CDR3 DNA: TGTGCCAGCAGCTTGTACAGGGGCGAGGGGGACCAGCCCCAGCATTTT. Its translation is CASSLYRGEGDQPQHF. The genes are TRBV5-5 and TRBJ1-5; 7 bases fit TRBD1. This CDR3 contains 16 residues. V lost 1 base and J lost 7; bases outside the gene matches: 11. Germline V lookup: CDR1 SGHKS, CDR2 YYEKEE (reference sequence).

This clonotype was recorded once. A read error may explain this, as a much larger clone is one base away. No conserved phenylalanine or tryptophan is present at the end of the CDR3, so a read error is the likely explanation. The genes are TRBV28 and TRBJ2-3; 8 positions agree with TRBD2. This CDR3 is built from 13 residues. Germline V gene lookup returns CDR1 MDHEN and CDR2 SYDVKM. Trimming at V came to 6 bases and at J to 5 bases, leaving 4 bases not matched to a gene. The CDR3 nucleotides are TGTGCCAGCAGGTCGCGGGGGGTAGATACGCAGTATTCT. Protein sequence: CASRSRGVDTQYS.

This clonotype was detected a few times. DNA of the CDR3: TGCGCCAGCAGCCAAGCCGGACGGGGAGATACGCAGTATTTT. Translated, it gives CASSQAGRGDTQYF. V is TRBV4-1 and J is TRBJ2-3, with a possible D match to TRBD2 (5 bases). The CDR3 contains 14 residues. Germline loops: CDR1 MGHRA, CDR2 YSYEKL. Trimming pared 1 base from V and 5 bases from J, leaving 10 bases between.

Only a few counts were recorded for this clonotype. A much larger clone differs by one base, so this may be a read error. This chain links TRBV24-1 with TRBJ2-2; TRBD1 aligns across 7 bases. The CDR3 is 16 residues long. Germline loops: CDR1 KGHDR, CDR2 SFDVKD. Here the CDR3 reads CATGDPRQGETGELFF. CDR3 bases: TGTGCCACCGGTGACCCCCGACAGGGTGAAACCGGGGAGCTGTTTTTT.

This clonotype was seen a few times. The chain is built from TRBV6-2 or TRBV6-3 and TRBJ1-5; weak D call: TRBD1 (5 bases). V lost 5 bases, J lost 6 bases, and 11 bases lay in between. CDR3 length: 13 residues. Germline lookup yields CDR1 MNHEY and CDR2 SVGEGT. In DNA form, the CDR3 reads TGTGCCAGCAGTAGGGACGTCGGTCAGCCCCAGCATTTT. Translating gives CASSRDVGQPQHF.

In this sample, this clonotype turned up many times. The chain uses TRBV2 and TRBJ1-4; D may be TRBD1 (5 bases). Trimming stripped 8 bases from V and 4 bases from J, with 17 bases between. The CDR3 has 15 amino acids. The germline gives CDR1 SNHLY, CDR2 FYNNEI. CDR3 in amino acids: CASCPQGLVNEKLFF. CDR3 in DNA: TGTGCCAGCTGCCCCCAGGGACTTGTTAATGAAAAACTGTTTTTT. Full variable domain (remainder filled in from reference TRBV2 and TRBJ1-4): EPEVTQTPSHQVTQMGQEVILRCVPISNHLYFYWYRQILGQKVEFLVSFYNNEISEKSEIFDDQFSVERPDGSNFTLKIRSTKLEDSAMYFCASCPQGLVNEKLFFGSGTQLSVL.

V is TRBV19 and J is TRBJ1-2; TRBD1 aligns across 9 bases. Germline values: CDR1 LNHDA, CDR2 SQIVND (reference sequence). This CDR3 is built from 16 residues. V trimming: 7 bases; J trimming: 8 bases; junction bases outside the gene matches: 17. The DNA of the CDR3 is TGTGCCAGTACCCCACCGATAGGACAGGGGACGTACGGCTACACCTTC. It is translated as CASTPPIGQGTYGYTF.

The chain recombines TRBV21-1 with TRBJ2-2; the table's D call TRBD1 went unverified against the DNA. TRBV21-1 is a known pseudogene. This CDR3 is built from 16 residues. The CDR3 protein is CASSRTGQGNTGELYF. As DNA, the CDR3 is TGTGCCAGCAGCAGGACCGGACAGGGGAACACCGGGGAGCTGTATTTT.

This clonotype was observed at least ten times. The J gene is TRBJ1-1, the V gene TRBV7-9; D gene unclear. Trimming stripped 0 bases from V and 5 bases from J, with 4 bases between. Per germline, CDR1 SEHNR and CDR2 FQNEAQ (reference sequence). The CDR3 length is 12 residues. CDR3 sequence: CASSLAYTEAFF. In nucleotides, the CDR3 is TGTGCCAGCAGCTTAGCATATACTGAAGCTTTCTTT.

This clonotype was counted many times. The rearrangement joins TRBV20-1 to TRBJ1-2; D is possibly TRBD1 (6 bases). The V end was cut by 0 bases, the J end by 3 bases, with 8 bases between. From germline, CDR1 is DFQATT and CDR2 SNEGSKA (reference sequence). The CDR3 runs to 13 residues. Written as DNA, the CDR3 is TGCAGTGCTAGAGATCGGACAGACTATGGCTACACCTTC. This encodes CSARDRTDYGYTF.

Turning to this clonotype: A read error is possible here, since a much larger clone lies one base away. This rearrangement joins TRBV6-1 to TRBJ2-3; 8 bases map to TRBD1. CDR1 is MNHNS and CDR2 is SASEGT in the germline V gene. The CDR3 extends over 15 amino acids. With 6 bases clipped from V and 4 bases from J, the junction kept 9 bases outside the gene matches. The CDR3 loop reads CASRRKTGEADTQYF. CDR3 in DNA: TGTGCCAGCAGGAGGAAGACAGGGGAAGCAGATACGCAGTATTTT.

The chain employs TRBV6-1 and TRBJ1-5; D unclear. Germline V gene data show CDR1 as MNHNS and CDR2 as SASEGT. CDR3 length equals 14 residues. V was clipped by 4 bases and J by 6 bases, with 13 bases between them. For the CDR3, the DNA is TGTGCCAGCAGTGCTCGGGGAAGGGCTCAGCCCCAGCATTTT. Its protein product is CASSARGRAQPQHF.

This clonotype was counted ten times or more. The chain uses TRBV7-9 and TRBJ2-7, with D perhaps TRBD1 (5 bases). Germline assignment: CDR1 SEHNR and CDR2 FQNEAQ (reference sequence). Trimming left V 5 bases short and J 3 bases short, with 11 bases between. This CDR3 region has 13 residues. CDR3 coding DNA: TGTGCCAGCAGCCCCTCCCAGGGCTACGAGCAGTACTTC. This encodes CASSPSQGYEQYF.

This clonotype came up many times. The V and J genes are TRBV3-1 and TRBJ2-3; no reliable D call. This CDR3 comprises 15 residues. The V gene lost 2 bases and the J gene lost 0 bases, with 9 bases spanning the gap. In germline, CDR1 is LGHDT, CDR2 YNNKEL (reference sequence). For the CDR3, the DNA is TGTGCCAGCAGCCAATCTGCGGATAGCACAGATACGCAGTATTTT. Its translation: CASSQSADSTDTQYF.